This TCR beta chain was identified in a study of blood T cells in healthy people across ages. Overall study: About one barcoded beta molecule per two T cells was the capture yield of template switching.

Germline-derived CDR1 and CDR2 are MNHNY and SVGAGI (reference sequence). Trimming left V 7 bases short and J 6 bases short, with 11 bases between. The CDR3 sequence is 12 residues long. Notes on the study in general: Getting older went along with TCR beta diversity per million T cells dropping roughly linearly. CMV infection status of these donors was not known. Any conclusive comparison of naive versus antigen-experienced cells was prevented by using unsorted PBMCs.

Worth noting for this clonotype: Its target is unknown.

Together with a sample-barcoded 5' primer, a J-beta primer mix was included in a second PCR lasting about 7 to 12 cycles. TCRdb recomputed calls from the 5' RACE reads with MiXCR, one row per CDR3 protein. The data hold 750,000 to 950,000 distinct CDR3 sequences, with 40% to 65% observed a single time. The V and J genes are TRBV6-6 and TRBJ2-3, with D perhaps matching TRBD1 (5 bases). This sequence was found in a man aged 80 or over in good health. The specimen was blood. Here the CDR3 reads CASNPWGDTQYF. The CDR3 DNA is TGTGCCAGCAACCCCTGGGGCGATACGCAGTATTTT.